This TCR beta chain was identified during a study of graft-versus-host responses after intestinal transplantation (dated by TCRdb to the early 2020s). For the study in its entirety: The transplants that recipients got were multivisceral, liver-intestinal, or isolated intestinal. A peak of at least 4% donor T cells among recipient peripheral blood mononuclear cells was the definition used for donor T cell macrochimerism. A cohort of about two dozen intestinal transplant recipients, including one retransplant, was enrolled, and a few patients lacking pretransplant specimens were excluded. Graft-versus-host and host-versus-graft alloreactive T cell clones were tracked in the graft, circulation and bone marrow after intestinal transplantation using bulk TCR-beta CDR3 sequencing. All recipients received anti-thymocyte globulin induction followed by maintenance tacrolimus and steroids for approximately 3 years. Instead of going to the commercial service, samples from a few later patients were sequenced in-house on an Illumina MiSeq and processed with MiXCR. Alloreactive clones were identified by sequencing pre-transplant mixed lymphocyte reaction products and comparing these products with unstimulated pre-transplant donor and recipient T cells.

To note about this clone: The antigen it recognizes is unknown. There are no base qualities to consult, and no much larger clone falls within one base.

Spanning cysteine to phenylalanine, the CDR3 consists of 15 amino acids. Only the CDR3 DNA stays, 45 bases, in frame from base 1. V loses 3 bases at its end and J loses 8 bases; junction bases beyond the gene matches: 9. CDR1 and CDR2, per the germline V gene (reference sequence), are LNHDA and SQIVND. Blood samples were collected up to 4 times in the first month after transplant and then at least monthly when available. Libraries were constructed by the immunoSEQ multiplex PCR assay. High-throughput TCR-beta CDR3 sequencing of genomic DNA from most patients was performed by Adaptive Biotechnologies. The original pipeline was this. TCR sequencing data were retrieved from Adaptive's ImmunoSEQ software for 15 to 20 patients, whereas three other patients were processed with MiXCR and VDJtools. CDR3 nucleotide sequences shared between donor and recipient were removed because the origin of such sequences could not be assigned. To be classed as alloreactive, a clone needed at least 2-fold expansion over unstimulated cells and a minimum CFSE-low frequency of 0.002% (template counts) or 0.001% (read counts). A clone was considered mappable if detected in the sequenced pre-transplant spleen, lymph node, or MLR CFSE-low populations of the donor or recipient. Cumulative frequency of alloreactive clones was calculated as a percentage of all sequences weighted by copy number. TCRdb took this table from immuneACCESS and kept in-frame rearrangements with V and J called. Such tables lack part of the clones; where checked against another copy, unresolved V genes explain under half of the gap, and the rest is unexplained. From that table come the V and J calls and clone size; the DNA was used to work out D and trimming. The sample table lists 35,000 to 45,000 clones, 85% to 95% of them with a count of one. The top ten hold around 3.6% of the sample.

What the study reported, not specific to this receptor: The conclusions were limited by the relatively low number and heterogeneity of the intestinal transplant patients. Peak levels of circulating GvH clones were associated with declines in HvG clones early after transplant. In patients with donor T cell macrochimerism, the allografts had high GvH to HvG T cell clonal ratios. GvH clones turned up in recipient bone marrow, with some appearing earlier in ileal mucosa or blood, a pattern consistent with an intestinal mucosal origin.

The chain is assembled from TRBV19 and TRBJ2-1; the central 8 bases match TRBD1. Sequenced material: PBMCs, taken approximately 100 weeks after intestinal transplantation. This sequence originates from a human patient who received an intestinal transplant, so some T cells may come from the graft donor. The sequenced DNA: TGTGCCAGTAGTATGCCGGACAGGGATTTCCATGAGCAGTTCTTC. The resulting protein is CASSMPDRDFHEQFF. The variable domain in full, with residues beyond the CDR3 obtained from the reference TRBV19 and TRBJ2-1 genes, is DGGITQSPKYLFRKEGQNVTLSCEQNLNHDAMYWYRQDPGQGLRLIYYSQIVNDFQKGDIAEGYSVSREKKESFPLTVTSAQKNPTAFYLCASSMPDRDFHEQFFGPGTRLTVL.